This TCR beta chain was profiled in a study of T cells after posttransplantation cyclophosphamide. This clone occurred many times. The CDR3 is 15 residues long. Germline trimming cut 4 bases from V and 0 bases from J; bases unmatched to any gene: 2. Germline CDR1 reads SNHLY; CDR2 reads FYNNEI. On the day of bone marrow donation, the related graft donor provided peripheral blood. Method: immunoSEQ multiplex PCR; TCRdb's copy keeps in-frame clones and lacks some. Listed for the sample are tens of thousands of clones, none seen a single time. The J gene is TRBJ2-1, the V gene TRBV2; 8 nucleotides align to TRBD2. The sequence was obtained from a man aged 40-50 years in good health, CMV-negative, and a related stem cell transplant donor. Material for sequencing was PBMCs. CDR3 bases: TGTGCCAGCAGTGGGAGCGGGAGCTCCTACAATGAGCAGTTCTTC. It encodes CASSGSGSSYNEQFF.